This TCR beta chain originates from a study of blood T cell repertoires in COVID-19 (dated by TCRdb to the early 2020s). In terms of the full investigation: The collaborator samples originated in the United States, Italy and Spain and spanned the acute and convalescent phases of COVID-19. Where available, HLA class I and class II types were obtained from metadata supplied by the sample provider rather than from assay-based typing. The material from the prospective study consisted of cDNA or gDNA derived from T cells, B-cell-depleted T cells, or PBMCs. Sample metadata almost always included a de-identified subject ID, COVID-19 status, age in years and sex. Samples were obtained from the ongoing ImmuneRACE study (first 160 participants) and from 950 to 1,500 subjects provided by 6 global collaborators. The dataset comprised deeply sampled blood TCRbeta repertoires from subjects exposed to, actively infected with, or recovered from COVID-19. A freely available public database, intended as a resource for researchers studying the immune response to SARS-CoV-2, is where the repertoires were released. On the study overall, not on this receptor specifically: The quantity of clinical and demographic metadata differed by source and by participant and was supplied without curation.

Each collaborating institution followed its own protocols to collect whole blood in K2EDTA tubes. Collaborator samples were shipped for TCRbeta analysis as frozen whole blood, isolated PBMCs, or DNA extracted from either sample type. The CDR3 runs 13 amino acids, cysteine and phenylalanine included. Only the CDR3 portion is preserved as DNA: 39 bases, with reading frame beginning at the first base. For CDR1 and CDR2, the germline V gene lists ENHRY and SYGVKD. V has 11 bases trimmed and J has 4 bases trimmed; junction bases matching no gene number 7. On this clone itself: Its cognate antigen has yet to be identified. No much larger clone is present one base from it, and per-base qualities are unavailable.

The immunoSEQ Assay, a bias-controlled multiplex PCR, was used to amplify TCRbeta CDR3 regions from genomic DNA. In the source study's methods: The number of nucleated cells in each sample was estimated by amplification of reference gene primers within the assay. To quantify the absolute abundance of each unique TCRbeta CDR3 rearrangement, sequence reads were collapsed and filtered. For each sample, productive Simpson clonality was calculated as the square root of Simpson's diversity index over productive rearrangements. Sourced from immuneACCESS, this table was stored by TCRdb with only in-frame sequences that have V and J called. A share of the clones is absent; for the studies checked, an unresolved V gene accounts for under half, and the remainder has no known explanation. The DNA was the basis for D and trimming; V, J and clone size are from that table. The sample yields about half a million clones; 75% to 90% were counted once. The ten largest account for 3% to 4% of the sample.

Sequencing was done on a sample of peripheral blood. This clonotype was obtained from a human donor in a cohort sampled during active COVID-19. The receptor chain draws on TRBV10-3 and TRBJ1-2, with TRBD1 identical over 10 junction bases. Here is the DNA: TGTGCCGCGACGGGGACAGGGGCCTATGGCTACACCTTC. Translation gives CAATGTGAYGYTF.